This T cell receptor beta chain was obtained from a study of identical twins. Germline V gene lookup returns CDR1 SEHNR and CDR2 FQNEAQ (reference sequence). V was pared by 5 bases and J by 1 base, with 11 bases between. This CDR3 has 14 residues. TCRdb recomputed calls from the 5' RACE reads with MiXCR, one row per CDR3 protein. The sample consists of about 890,000 distinct CDR3 sequences, roughly an eighth of them appearing once. This clonotype was counted ten times or more. These data also featured in a second study, about yellow fever vaccine responses in identical twins.

The receptor's source is a young woman in good health. The chain combines TRBV7-9 with TRBJ1-1; no firm D call. Sequencing used PBMCs. CDR3 residues: CASSLVSGNTEAFF. The CDR3 nucleotides read TGTGCCAGCAGCCTCGTGAGCGGGAACACTGAAGCTTTCTTT.